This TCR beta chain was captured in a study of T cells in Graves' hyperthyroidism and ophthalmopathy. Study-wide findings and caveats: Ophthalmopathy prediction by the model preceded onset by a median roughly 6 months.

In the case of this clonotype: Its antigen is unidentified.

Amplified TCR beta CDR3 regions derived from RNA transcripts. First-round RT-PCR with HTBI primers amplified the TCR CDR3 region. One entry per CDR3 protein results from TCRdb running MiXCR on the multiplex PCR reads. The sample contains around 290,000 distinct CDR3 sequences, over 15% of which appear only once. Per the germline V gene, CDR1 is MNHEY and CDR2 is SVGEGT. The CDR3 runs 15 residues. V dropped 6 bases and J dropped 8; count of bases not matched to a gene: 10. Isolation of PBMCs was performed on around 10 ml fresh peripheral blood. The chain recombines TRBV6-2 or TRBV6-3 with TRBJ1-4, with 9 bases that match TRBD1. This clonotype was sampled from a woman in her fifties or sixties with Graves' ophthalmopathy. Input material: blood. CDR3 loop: CASRYRGRIREKLFF. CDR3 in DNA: TGTGCCAGCAGATACAGGGGGCGGATTCGGGAAAAACTGTTTTTT.